A single sample gave rise to the 27 T cell receptor beta chains below, sequenced in a study of T-cell memory formation after mild COVID-19. TCRdb itself ran the 5' RACE reads through MiXCR, one entry per CDR3 protein. The sample yields about 270,000 distinct CDR3 sequences, around 17% seen once. The sample consisted of PBMCs or a T cell subset sorted from them (not recorded which). All receptors derive from a man aged 18 to 29 who had mild COVID-19 (a few samples of this study predate the infection). Cell type and time point are not known.

The J gene is TRBJ2-1, the V gene TRBV4-3, with 14 nucleotides matching TRBD2. Germline CDR1 reads LGHNA; CDR2 reads YSLEER. The CDR3 is made up of 19 amino acids. Germline trimming cut 0 bases from V and 4 bases from J; bases unmatched to any gene: 8. The CDR3, as DNA: TGCGCCAGCAGCCAAGACGGAGGACTAGCGGGGGGCCTATACAATGAGCAGTTCTTC. Its translation is CASSQDGGLAGGLYNEQFF.

This clonotype was detected a few times. This chain joins TRBV27 and TRBJ2-4; D gene unclear. The CDR3 has 11 residues. Germline values: CDR1 MNHEY, CDR2 SMNVEV (reference sequence). Trimming took 7 bases from V and 5 from J, leaving 6 bases between them. The CDR3 is CASTRQNIQYF. CDR3 nucleotide sequence: TGTGCCAGCACCCGGCAAAACATTCAGTACTTC.

This CDR3 reads CASSGQGSTEAFF. For the CDR3, the DNA is TGTGCCAGCAGTGGGCAGGGAAGCACTGAAGCTTTCTTT. The rearrangement joins TRBV7-9 to TRBJ1-1; possibly TRBD1 for D (5 bases). Germline CDR1 and CDR2: SEHNR and FQNEAQ (reference sequence). V was clipped by 6 bases and J by 4 bases, with 12 bases between them. This CDR3 spans 13 amino acids.

This clonotype showed up just a few times. The chain joins TRBV5-8 to TRBJ2-5, with no clear D. The germline V gene encodes CDR1 SGHTS and CDR2 YDEGEE. The CDR3 is made up of 11 amino acids. Trimming stripped 4 bases from V and 8 bases from J, with 9 bases between. The CDR3 coding sequence is TGTGCCAGCAGCCTACCCCTTACCCAGTACTTC. Protein sequence: CASSLPLTQYF.

The chain is built from TRBV4-1 and TRBJ2-2; TRBD1 agrees at 8 bases. This CDR3 is 15 amino acids long. CDR1 is MGHRA and CDR2 is YSYEKL in the germline V gene. V lost 3 bases, J lost 4 bases, and 4 bases stayed unmatched. CDR3 nucleotide sequence: TGCGCCAGCAGCCACCCAACAGGGGGCACCGGGGAGCTGTTTTTT. Protein product: CASSHPTGGTGELFF.

The J gene is TRBJ2-5, the V gene TRBV10-3; tentatively, D is TRBD1 (6 bases). Trimming stripped 4 bases from V and 4 bases from J, with 7 bases between. Germline V gene data show CDR1 as ENHRY and CDR2 as SYGVKD. The CDR3 has 12 residues. The CDR3 DNA reads TGTGCCATCAGTGGAGGGGGAGAGACCCAGTACTTC. Its translation is CAISGGGETQYF.

The chain is built from TRBV5-1 and TRBJ2-3, with D possibly called TRBD1 or TRBD2 (5 bases each). The germline CDR1 and CDR2 sequences are SGHRS and YFSETQ. V was clipped by 3 bases and J by 2 bases, with 10 bases between them. The CDR3 totals 14 residues. CDR3 protein: CASSWDGVTDTQYF. The CDR3 DNA sequence: TGCGCCAGCAGCTGGGACGGTGTCACAGATACGCAGTATTTT.

V is TRBV6-2 or TRBV6-3 and J is TRBJ2-1; TRBD1 is a possible D gene (6 bases). The CDR3 contains 15 residues. The germline gives CDR1 MNHEY, CDR2 SVGEGT. Trimming took 6 bases from V and 5 from J, leaving 17 bases between them. The CDR3 sequence: CASSPRGSIHNEQFF. CDR3 DNA sequence: TGTGCCAGCAGCCCAAGGGGGTCCATCCACAATGAGCAGTTCTTC.

The table lists this clonotype with a few counts. The chain uses TRBV7-2 and TRBJ2-7; the D is unclear. In germline, CDR1 is SGHTA, CDR2 FQGNSA. V lost 3 bases and J lost 5, with 23 bases in between. This CDR3 comprises 17 residues. Written as DNA, the CDR3 is TGTGCCAGCAGCTTTTTGATCGGGCGACACTTCCGGAACGAGCAGTACTTC. Its translation is CASSFLIGRHFRNEQYF.

The chain employs TRBV11-2 and TRBJ2-3; D might be TRBD1 (5 bases). CDR1 and CDR2 (germline): SGHAT, FQNNGV. V lost 5 bases to trimming and J lost 2 bases, with 17 bases between them. The CDR3 is 16 residues long. Here the CDR3 DNA reads TGTGCCAGCAGCCTCCATAGGTGGGGCGTCACAGATACGCAGTATTTT. It is translated as CASSLHRWGVTDTQYF.

The chain recombines TRBV24-1 with TRBJ2-3; D ambiguous. Germline V gives CDR1 KGHDR, CDR2 SFDVKD. Trimming removed 0 bases at V and 3 bases at J, with 3 bases between. There are 13 residues in the CDR3. Here the CDR3 DNA reads TGTGCCACCAGTGATTTGCTGACAGATACGCAGTATTTT. Encoded protein: CATSDLLTDTQYF.

Only a few counts were recorded for this clonotype. V is TRBV2 and J is TRBJ2-7; D gene unclear. The CDR3 is 11 residues long. V lost 8 bases, J lost 5 bases, and 10 bases lay in between. Per germline, CDR1 SNHLY and CDR2 FYNNEI. This CDR3 reads CASSPRHEQYF. CDR3 bases: TGTGCCAGCTCCCCCAGGCACGAGCAGTACTTC.

This clonotype showed up just a few times. This rearrangement joins TRBV18 to TRBJ1-1; 9 nucleotides match TRBD1. The CDR3 spans 15 residues. The germline CDR1 and CDR2 sequences are KGHSH and LQKENI. J lost 5 bases, V lost 4 bases, and 8 bases had no gene match. This CDR3 reads CASSLEQGAWTEAFF. The CDR3 nucleotides read TGTGCCAGCTCACTAGAACAGGGGGCTTGGACTGAAGCTTTCTTT.

This clonotype was counted at least ten times. This chain uses TRBV10-2 with TRBJ2-7, with 9 bases identical to TRBD2. J gave up 0 bases and V 9 bases, and 3 bases lay outside the gene matches. This CDR3 is 13 amino acids long. Germline loops: CDR1 WSHSY, CDR2 SAAADI. The CDR3 sequence: CASQTSGSYEQYF. The CDR3 nucleotides are TGCGCCAGTCAGACTAGCGGCTCCTACGAGCAGTACTTC.

The chain combines TRBV6-5 with TRBJ2-5; D remains unclear. The germline V and J ends were trimmed by 2 bases and 5 bases, with 18 bases remaining between them. Germline CDR1 and CDR2: MNHEY and SVGAGI. The CDR3 totals 16 residues. For the CDR3, the DNA is TGTGCCAGCAGTTACCTGGGGATGGGAATGGGGGAGACCCAGTACTTC. It is translated as CASSYLGMGMGETQYF.

This clonotype was counted ten times or more. The chain links TRBV7-2 to TRBJ1-5; no definite D call. Per germline, CDR1 SGHTA and CDR2 FQGNSA. The germline V and J ends were trimmed by 3 bases and 0 bases, with 6 bases remaining between them. The length of the CDR3 is 14 residues. The CDR3 bases are TGTGCCAGCAGCTTTAGGGATAGCAATCAGCCCCAGCATTTT. Translated, it gives CASSFRDSNQPQHF.

The V call is TRBV12-3 or TRBV12-4, the J call TRBJ1-6; TRBD1 matches 8 bases. The V segment lost 4 bases and the J segment 10 bases; nucleotides outside the gene matches: 9. The CDR3 consists of 15 residues. CDR3 DNA sequence: TGTGCCAGCAGTTCCCAGCAGGGGGCACAATCACCCCTCCACTTT. It codes for CASSSQQGAQSPLHF.

This rearrangement joins TRBV2 to TRBJ2-1; TRBD2 aligns across 13 bases. With V trimmed by 7 bases and J by 9 bases, 3 bases remained unmatched. The germline V gene encodes CDR1 SNHLY and CDR2 FYNNEI. The length of the CDR3 is 13 residues. CDR3 sequence: CASNGLAGVEQFF. The CDR3 nucleotides are TGTGCCAGCAACGGACTAGCGGGGGTTGAGCAGTTCTTC.

This chain connects TRBV5-1 to TRBJ1-1; 9 bases match TRBD1. CDR3 length: 15 amino acids. Trimming removed 2 bases from V and 2 bases from J; junction bases left unmatched: 4. Per the germline V gene, CDR1 is SGHRS and CDR2 is YFSETQ. DNA of the CDR3: TGCGCCAGCAGCTTAGGGGACAGGGTAAACACTGAAGCTTTCTTT. Encoded protein: CASSLGDRVNTEAFF.

CDR3 in DNA: TGTGCCAGTAGTCCGACGACAGGGGGTAGCGGAGAGACCCAGTACTTC. As protein: CASSPTTGGSGETQYF. The chain has TRBV19 and TRBJ2-5, with TRBD1 identical over 9 bases. V lost 5 bases, J lost 4 bases, and 11 bases stayed unmatched. The length of the CDR3 is 16 residues. Germline lookup yields CDR1 LNHDA and CDR2 SQIVND (reference sequence).

J is TRBJ2-2 and V is TRBV10-3; TRBD2 aligns across 8 bases. The length of the CDR3 is 18 residues. Germline CDR1 ENHRY, CDR2 SYGVKD. J was trimmed by 1 base and V by 2 bases; bases with no gene match: 9. CDR3 DNA: TGTGCCATCAGTGAGCCTCCGGGGGGGCTCCAGAACACCGGGGAGCTGTTTTTT. Translated, it gives CAISEPPGGLQNTGELFF.

This clonotype was counted between two and nine times. This chain connects TRBV12-3 or TRBV12-4 to TRBJ1-4, with D maybe TRBD1 (6 bases). Trimming removed 6 bases at V and 8 bases at J, with 13 bases between. This CDR3 is 13 amino acids long. The CDR3 DNA reads TGTGCCAGCAGAATCTTGGACAGAGAAAAACTGTTTTTT. Translating gives CASRILDREKLFF.

The chain links TRBV6-5 to TRBJ2-3; D uncertain. CDR1 and CDR2 from the germline V gene are MNHEY and SVGAGI. V lost 0 bases, J lost 1 base, and 8 bases lay in between. The CDR3 sequence is 15 residues long. The CDR3 region is CASSYSGRRTDTQYF. CDR3 in DNA: TGTGCCAGCAGTTACTCGGGCAGGCGCACAGATACGCAGTATTTT.

This clonotype occurred a few times. This chain joins TRBV3-1 and TRBJ1-1; a possible D gene is TRBD1 (5 bases). In germline, CDR1 is LGHDT, CDR2 YNNKEL (reference sequence). The length of the CDR3 is 14 residues. V lost 2 bases and J lost 2, with 9 bases in between. The CDR3 DNA follows: TGTGCCAGCAGCCAAAGACAGCCAAACACTGAAGCTTTCTTT. This gives the protein CASSQRQPNTEAFF.

This clonotype was found many times. The rearrangement joins TRBV4-3 to TRBJ2-7, with D possibly being TRBD2 (5 bases). Trimming removed 3 bases from V and 1 base from J, with 13 bases in between. This CDR3 has 15 residues. In germline, CDR1 is LGHNA, CDR2 YSLEER. In DNA, the CDR3 is TGCGCCAGCAGCCAGGCCAGCGGTTGGTCCTACGAGCAGTACTTC. Encoded protein: CASSQASGWSYEQYF.

The CDR3 sequence is CASSYRRGGKETQYF. The CDR3 bases are TGTGCCAGCAGCTACCGCCGGGGCGGGAAAGAGACCCAGTACTTC. The chain recombines TRBV7-2 with TRBJ2-5, with D perhaps TRBD2 (6 bases). Trimming cost V 4 bases and J 3 bases, with 15 bases left between them. The germline CDR1 and CDR2 sequences are SGHTA and FQGNSA. The CDR3 has 15 residues.

The gene calls are TRBV7-2 and TRBJ2-7; tentative D call: TRBD2 (6 bases). Germline assignment: CDR1 SGHTA and CDR2 FQGNSA. CDR3 size: 15 residues. The V and J ends lost 1 base and 2 bases respectively, with 12 bases between them. In nucleotides, the CDR3 is TGTGCCAGCAGCTTAGGTGGACTATCCGCCTACGAGCAGTACTTC. Protein: CASSLGGLSAYEQYF.